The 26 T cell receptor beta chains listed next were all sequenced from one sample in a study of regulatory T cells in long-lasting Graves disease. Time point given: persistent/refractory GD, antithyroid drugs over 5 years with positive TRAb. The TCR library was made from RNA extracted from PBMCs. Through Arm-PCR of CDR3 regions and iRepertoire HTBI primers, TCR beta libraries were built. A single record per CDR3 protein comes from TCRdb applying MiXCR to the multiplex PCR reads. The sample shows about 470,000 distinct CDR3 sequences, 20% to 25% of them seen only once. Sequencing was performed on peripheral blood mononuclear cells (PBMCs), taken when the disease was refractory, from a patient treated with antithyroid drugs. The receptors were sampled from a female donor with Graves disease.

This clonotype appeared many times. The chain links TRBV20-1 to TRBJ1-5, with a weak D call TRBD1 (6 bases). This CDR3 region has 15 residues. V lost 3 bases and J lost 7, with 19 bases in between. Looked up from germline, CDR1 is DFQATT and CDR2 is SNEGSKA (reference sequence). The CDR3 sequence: CSASGGEEAGQPQHF. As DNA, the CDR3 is TGCAGTGCTAGTGGGGGCGAGGAGGCGGGACAGCCCCAGCATTTT.

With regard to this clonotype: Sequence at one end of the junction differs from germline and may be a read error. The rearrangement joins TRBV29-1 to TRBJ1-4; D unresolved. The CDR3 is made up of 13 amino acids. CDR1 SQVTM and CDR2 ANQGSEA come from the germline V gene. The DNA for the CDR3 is TGCAGCGTGTCGGACGCAACTAATGAAATACTGTTTTTT. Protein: CSVSDATNEILFF.

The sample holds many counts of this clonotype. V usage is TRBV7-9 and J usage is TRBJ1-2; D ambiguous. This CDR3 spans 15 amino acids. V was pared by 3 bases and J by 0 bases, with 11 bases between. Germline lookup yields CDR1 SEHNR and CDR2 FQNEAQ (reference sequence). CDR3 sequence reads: CASSFYGRTNYGYTF. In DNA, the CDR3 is TGTGCCAGCAGCTTTTACGGACGTACTAACTATGGCTACACCTTC.

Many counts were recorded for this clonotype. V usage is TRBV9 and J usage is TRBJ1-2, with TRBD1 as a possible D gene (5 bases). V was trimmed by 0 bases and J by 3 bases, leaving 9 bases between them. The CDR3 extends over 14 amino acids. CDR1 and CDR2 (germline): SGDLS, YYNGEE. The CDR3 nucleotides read TGTGCCAGCAGCGTAGCGGGGGGGGACTATGGCTACACCTTC. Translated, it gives CASSVAGGDYGYTF.

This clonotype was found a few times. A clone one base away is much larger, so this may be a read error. In nucleotides, the CDR3 is TGTGCCAGCAGTCCCCCGCAAGGGGCCTACGAGCAGTACTTC. This encodes CASSPPQGAYEQYF. The chain has TRBV28 and TRBJ2-7; tentative D call: TRBD1 (5 bases). The CDR3 has 14 residues. Germline V gene sequence: CDR1 MDHEN, CDR2 SYDVKM. The V end lost 5 bases, the J end lost 2 bases, and 13 bases lay between the germline ends.

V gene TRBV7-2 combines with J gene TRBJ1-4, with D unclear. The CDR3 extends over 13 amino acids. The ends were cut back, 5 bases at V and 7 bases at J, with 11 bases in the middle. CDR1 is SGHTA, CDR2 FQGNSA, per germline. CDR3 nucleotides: TGTGCCAGCAGCCCCGGGAGAAGTGAAAAACTGTTTTTT. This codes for CASSPGRSEKLFF.

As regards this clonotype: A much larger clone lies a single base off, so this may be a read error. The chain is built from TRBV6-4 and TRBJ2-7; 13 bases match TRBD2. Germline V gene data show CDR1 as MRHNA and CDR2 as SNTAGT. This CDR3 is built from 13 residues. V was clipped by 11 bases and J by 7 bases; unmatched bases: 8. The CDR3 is CAARTSGSDEQYF. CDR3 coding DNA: TGTGCCGCCCGGACTAGCGGGAGCGATGAGCAGTACTTC.

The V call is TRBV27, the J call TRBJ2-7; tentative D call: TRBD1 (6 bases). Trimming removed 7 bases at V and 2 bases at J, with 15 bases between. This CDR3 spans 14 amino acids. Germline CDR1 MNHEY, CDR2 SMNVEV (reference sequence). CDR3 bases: TGTGCCAGCATCCCTCCGGACAGACCCTACGAGCAGTACTTC. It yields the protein CASIPPDRPYEQYF.

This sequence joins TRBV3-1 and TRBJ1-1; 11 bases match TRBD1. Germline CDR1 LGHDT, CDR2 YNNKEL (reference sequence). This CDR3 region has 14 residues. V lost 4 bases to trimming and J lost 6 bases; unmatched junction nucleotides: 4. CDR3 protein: CASSRRDRGAEAFF. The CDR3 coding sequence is TGTGCCAGCAGCCGCCGGGACAGGGGGGCTGAAGCTTTCTTT.

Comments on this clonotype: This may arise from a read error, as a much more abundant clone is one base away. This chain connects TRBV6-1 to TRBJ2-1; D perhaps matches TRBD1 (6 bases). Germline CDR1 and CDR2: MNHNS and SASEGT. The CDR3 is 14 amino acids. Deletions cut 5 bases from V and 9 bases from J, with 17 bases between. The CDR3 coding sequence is TGTGCCAGCAGTCCCCGGGACAACCACAGTGAGCAGTTCTTC. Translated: CASSPRDNHSEQFF.

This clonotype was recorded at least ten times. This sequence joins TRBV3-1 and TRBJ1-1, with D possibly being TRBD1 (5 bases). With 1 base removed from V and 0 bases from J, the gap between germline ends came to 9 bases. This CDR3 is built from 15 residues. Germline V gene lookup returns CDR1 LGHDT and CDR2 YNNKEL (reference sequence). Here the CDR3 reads CASSQVGTMNTEAFF. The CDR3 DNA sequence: TGTGCCAGCAGCCAAGTGGGGACTATGAACACTGAAGCTTTCTTT.

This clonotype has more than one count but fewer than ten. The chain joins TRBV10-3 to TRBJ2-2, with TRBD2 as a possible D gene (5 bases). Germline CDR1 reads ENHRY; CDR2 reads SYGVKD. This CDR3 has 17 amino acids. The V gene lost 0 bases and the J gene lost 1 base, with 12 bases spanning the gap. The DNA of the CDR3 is TGTGCCATCAGTGAGTCCCGGGGAGAACTGAACACCGGGGAGCTGTTTTTT. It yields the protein CAISESRGELNTGELFF.

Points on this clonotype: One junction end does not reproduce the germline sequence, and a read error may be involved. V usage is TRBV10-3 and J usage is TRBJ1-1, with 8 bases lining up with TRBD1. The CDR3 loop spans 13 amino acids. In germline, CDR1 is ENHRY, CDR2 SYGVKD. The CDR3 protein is CAIRGQENTEASF. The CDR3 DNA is TGTGCCATCAGGGGACAGGAGAACACTGAAGCTTCCTTT.

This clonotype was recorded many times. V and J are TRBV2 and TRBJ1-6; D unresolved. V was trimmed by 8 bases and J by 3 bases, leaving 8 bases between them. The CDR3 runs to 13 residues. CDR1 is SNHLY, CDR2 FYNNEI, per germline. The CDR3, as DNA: TGTGCCAGCGGCGGCGGCTATAATTCACCCCTCCACTTT. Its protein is CASGGGYNSPLHF.

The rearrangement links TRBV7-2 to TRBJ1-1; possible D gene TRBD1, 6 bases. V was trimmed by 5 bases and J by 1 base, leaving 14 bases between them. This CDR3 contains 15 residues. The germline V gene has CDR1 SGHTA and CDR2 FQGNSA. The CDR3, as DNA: TGTGCCAGCAGCCGACCGGGGGCTTCGAACACTGAAGCTTTCTTT. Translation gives CASSRPGASNTEAFF.

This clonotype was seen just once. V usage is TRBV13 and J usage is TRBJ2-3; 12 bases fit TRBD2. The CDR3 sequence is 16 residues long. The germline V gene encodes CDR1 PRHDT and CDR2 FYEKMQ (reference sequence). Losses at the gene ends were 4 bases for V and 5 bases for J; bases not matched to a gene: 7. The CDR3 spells CASSSGRTSGEDTQYF. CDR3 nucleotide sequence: TGTGCCAGCAGCTCGGGGCGGACTAGCGGGGAAGATACGCAGTATTTT.

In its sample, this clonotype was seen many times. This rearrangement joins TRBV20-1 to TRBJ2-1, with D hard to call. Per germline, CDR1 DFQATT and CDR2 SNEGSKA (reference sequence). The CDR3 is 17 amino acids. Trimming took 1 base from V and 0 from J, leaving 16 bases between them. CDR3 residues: CSARGSLWSSSYNEQFF. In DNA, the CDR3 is TGCAGTGCTAGAGGGTCATTGTGGAGTAGCTCCTACAATGAGCAGTTCTTC.

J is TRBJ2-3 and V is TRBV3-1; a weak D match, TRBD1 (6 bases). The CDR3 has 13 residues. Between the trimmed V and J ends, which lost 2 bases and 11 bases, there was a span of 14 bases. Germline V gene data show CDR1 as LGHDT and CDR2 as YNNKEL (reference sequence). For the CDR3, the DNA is TGTGCCAGCAGCCAACGAGGGGGTTTAGTGCAGTATTTT. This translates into CASSQRGGLVQYF.

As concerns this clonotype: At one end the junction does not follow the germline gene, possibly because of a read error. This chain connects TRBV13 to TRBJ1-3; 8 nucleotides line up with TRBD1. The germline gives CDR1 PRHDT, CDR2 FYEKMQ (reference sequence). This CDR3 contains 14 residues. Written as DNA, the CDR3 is TGTGCCAGCAGCTTGGGGACAGGTGGAAACACCATGTATTTT. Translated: CASSLGTGGNTMYF.

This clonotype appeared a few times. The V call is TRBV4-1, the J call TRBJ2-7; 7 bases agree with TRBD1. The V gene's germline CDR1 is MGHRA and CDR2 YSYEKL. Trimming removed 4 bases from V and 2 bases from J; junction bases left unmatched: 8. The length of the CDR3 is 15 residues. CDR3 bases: TGCGCCAGCAGCCCGTCCGGGACAGAGACCTACGAGCAGTACTTC. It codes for CASSPSGTETYEQYF.

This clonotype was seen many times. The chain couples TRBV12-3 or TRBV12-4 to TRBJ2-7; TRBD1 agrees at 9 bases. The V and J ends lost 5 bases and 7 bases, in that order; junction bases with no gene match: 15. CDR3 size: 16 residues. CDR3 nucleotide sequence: TGTGCCAGCAGTCACGCCAGAGGGACAGGGACCGGTGAGCAGTACTTC. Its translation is CASSHARGTGTGEQYF.

CDR3 coding DNA: TGTGCCAGCTCAGAAACAGGGGGAGAGACCCAGTACTTC. It is translated as CASSETGGETQYF. The chain recombines TRBV18 with TRBJ2-5, with TRBD1 matching 8 bases. The CDR3 contains 13 residues. The trim removed 5 bases at V and 4 bases at J, leaving 3 bases unmatched. CDR1 is KGHSH and CDR2 is LQKENI in the germline V gene.

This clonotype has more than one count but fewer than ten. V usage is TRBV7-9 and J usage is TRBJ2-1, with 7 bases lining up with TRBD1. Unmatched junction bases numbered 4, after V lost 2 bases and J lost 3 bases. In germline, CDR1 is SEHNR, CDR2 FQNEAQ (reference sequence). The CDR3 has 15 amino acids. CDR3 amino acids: CASSLWTGNYNEQFF. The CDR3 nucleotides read TGTGCCAGCAGCTTATGGACAGGAAACTACAATGAGCAGTTCTTC.

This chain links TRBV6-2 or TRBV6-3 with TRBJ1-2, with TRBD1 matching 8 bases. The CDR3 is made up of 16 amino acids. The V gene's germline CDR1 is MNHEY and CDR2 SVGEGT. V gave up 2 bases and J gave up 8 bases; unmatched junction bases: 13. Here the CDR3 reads CASSYAPTRTGIGYTF. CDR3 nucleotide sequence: TGTGCCAGCAGTTACGCACCCACCAGGACAGGGATCGGCTACACCTTC.

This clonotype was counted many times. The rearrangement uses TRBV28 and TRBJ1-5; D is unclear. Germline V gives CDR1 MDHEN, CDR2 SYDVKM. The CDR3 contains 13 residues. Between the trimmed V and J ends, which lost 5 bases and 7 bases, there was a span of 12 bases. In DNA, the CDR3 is TGTGCCAGCAGTATCCGTCGTAACCAGCCCCAGCATTTT. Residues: CASSIRRNQPQHF. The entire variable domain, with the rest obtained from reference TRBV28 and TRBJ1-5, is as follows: DVKVTQSSRYLVKRTGEKVFLECVQDMDHENMFWYRQDPGLGLRLIYFSYDVKMKEKGDIPEGYSVSREKKERFSLILESASTNQTSMYLCASSIRRNQPQHFGDGTRLSIL.

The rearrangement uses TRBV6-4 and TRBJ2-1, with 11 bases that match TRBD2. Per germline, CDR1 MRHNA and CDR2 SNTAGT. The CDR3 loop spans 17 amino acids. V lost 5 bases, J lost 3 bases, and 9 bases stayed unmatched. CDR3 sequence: CASSSHLLAGDYNEQFF. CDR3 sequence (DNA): TGTGCCAGCAGTTCCCACCTACTAGCGGGAGACTACAATGAGCAGTTCTTC.